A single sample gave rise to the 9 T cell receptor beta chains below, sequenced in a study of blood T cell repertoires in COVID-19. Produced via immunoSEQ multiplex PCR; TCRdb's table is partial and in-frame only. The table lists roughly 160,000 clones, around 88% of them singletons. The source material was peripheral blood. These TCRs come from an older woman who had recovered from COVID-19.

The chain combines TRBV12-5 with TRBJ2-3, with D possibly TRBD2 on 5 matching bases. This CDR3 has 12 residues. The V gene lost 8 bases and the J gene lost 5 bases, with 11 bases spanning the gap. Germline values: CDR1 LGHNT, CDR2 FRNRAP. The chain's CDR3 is CASSNRGDTQYF. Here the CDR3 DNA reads TGTGCTAGTTCAAACCGGGGAGATACGCAGTATTTT.

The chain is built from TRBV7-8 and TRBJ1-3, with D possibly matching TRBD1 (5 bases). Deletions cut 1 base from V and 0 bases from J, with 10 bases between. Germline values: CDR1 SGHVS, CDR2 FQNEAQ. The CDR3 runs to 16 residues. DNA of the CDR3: TGTGCCAGCAGCTTAGGGGGCGGCGGCTCTGGAAACACCATATATTTT. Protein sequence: CASSLGGGGSGNTIYF.

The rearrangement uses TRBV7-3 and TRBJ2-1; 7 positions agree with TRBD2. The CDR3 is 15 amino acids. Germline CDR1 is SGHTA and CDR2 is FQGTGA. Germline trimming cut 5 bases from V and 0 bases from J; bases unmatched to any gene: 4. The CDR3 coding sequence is TGTGCCAGCAGCCCCCCGGGAGGCTCCTACAATGAGCAGTTCTTC. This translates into CASSPPGGSYNEQFF.

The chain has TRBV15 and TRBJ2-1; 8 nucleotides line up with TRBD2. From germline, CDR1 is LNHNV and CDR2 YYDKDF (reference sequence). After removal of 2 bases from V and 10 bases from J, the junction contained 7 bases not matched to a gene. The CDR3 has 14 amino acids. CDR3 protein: CATSRTLPGGEQFF. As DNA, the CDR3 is TGTGCCACCAGCAGAACCCTCCCGGGGGGGGAGCAGTTCTTC.

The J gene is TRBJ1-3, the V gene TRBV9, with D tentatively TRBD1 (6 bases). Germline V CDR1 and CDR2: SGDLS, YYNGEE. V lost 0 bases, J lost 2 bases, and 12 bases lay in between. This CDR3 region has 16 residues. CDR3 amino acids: CASSVGGRGAGNTIYF. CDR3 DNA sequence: TGTGCCAGCAGCGTAGGGGGCAGGGGAGCTGGAAACACCATATATTTT.

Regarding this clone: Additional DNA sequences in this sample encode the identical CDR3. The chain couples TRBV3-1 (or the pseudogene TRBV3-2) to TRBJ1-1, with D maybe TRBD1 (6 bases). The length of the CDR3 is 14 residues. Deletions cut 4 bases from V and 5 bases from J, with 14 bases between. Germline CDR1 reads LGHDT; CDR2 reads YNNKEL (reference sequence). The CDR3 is CASSPRGGGTEAFF. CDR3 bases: TGTGCCAGCAGCCCCCGAGGGGGGGGGACTGAAGCTTTCTTT.

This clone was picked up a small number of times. The CDR3 region has the DNA TGTGCCTGGAGTAGGGGTCACCGCCGCTCCTACAATGAGCAGTTCTTC. Translated, it gives CAWSRGHRRSYNEQFF. The V gene is TRBV30, the J gene TRBJ2-1; D is possibly TRBD1 (5 bases). The CDR3 length is 16 residues. V lost 2 bases and J 0 bases, leaving 14 bases between the germline ends. The germline CDR1 and CDR2 sequences are GTSNPN and SVGIG (reference sequence). Filled out from reference TRBV30 and TRBJ2-1, the complete variable domain reads SQTIHQWPATLVQPVGSPLSLECTVEGTSNPNLYWYRQAAGRGLQLLFYSVGIGQISSEVPQNLSASRPQDRQFILSSKKLLLSDSGFYLCAWSRGHRRSYNEQFFGPGTRLTVL.

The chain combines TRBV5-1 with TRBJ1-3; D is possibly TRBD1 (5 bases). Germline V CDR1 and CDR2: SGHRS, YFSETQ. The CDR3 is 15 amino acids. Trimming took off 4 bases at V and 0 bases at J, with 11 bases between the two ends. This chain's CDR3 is CASSPPDTSGNTIYF. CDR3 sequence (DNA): TGCGCCAGCAGCCCCCCGGACACCTCTGGAAACACCATATATTTT.

In DNA form, the CDR3 reads TGCGCCAGCAGCCCCCAGGGGGTGGAAAACACCATATATTTT. It translates to CASSPQGVENTIYF. This sequence joins TRBV5-1 and TRBJ1-3; 7 positions agree with TRBD1. Per the germline V gene, CDR1 is SGHRS and CDR2 is YFSETQ. The CDR3 loop spans 14 amino acids. V lost 4 bases, J lost 6 bases, and 7 bases stayed unmatched.